This T cell receptor beta chain was identified in a study of low-dose radiotherapy and immunotherapy resistance in tumors. Study-wide background: Dosing for Cohort 2 consisted of 1 Gy per fraction every two weeks, reaching a total of 13 Gy over 26 weeks.

Germline V lookup: CDR1 MNHNY, CDR2 SVGAGI (reference sequence). Trimming took off 5 bases at V and 1 base at J, with 9 bases between the two ends. The CDR3 is made up of 14 amino acids. Nivolumab, ipilimumab, aspirin, low-dose cyclophosphamide and low-dose radiotherapy were given to donors. The presence of advanced solid tumors lacking tumor-infiltrating lymphocytes characterized eligible patients. First-strand cDNA relied on TRAV- and TRBV-specific primers spanning alpha and beta chains. A roughly 20-cycle PCR with a constant-region primer and V-primer adapter amplified TCRs. TCRdb redid the calling of the reads with MiXCR, one entry per CDR3 protein. The sample includes more than 15,000 distinct CDR3 sequences, around two thirds seen only once; the top ten take approximately 5%.

The V call is TRBV6-6, the J call TRBJ1-3, with D uncertain. The clonotype comes from a human donor with advanced metastatic prostate, ovarian, gallbladder or colorectal cancer (not recorded which). This table probably holds off-target reads from a library built for another chain. The chain's CDR3 is CASSVPGSGNTIYF. CDR3 sequence (DNA): TGTGCCAGCAGTGTCCCAGGTTCTGGAAACACCATATATTTT.